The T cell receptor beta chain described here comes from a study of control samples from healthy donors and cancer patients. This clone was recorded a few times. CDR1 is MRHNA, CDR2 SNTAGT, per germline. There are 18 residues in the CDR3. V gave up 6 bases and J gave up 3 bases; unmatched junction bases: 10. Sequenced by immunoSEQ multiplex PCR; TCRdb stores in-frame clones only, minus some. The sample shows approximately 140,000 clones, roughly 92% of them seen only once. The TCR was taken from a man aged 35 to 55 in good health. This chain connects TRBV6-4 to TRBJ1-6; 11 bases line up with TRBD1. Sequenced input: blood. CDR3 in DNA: TGTGCCAGCAGCCAAGGGGACAGGGGGATTTTCTATAATTCACCCCTCCACTTT. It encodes CASSQGDRGIFYNSPLHF.